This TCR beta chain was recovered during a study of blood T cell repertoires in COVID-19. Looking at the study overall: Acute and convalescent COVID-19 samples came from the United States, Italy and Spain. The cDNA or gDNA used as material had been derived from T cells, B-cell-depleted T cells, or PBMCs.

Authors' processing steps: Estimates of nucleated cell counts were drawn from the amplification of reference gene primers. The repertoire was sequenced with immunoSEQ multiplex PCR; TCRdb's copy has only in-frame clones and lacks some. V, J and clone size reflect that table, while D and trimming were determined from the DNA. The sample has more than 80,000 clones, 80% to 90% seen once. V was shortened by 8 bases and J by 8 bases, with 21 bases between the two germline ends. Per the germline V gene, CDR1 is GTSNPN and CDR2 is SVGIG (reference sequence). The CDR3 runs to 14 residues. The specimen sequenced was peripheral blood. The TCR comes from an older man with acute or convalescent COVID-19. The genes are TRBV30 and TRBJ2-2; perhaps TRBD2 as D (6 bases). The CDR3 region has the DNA TGTGCCGCCCACGGGGCGGGAAAGCTTGGGGAGCTGTTTTTT. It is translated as CAAHGAGKLGELFF. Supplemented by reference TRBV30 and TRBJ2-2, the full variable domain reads SQTIHQWPATLVQPVGSPLSLECTVEGTSNPNLYWYRQAAGRGLQLLFYSVGIGQISSEVPQNLSASRPQDRQFILSSKKLLLSDSGFYLCAAHGAGKLGELFFGEGSRLTVL.